This T cell receptor beta chain was captured by sequencing in a study of cytomegalovirus exposure and HLA in healthy donors. General study findings and limits: Altogether, around 160 TCR beta chains were recorded as cytomegalovirus-associated. A highly shared variant cluster was judged a likely technical artifact. Earlier analysis looked at TCR beta V segments, and most were productive about 90% or about 30% of the time.

The PCR had 60 Vbeta and 13 Jbeta primers. Assay used: immunoSEQ multiplex PCR; TCRdb lists only in-frame clones, some missing. The data show over 95,000 clones, with roughly 67% seen just once and about 8.5% held by the top ten. Whereas donors were nominally healthy upon sampling, unrecorded immune exposures were probable. V was shortened by 11 bases and J by 6 bases, with 20 bases between the two germline ends. From germline, CDR1 is MNHNS and CDR2 SASEGT. There are 13 residues in the CDR3. This clone was found once. The antigen remains undetermined. The receptor comes from a man between 18 and 35 years old in good health and CMV-seropositive. The chain combines TRBV6-1 with TRBJ2-7, with a possible D match to TRBD1 (5 bases). Input material: PBMCs. This CDR3 reads CAPLHLPGCEQYV. The DNA for the CDR3 is TGTGCCCCACTACACTTACCAGGGTGCGAGCAGTACGTC.